The source of this T cell receptor beta chain is a study of T cell responses to AZD1222 COVID-19 vaccine (TCRdb year 2021). A note on the overall study: AZD1222 recipients with second doses at about 4 weeks or about 12 weeks were pooled, because spike-specific TCR depth and breadth did not differ between schedules. TCR sequencing was performed for 230 to 250 trial participants, of whom about 200 were given two doses of AZD1222 and around 26 were given two doses of MenACWY control vaccine. Trial participants were enrolled by age into subgroups of 18-55, 56-69 and 70-plus years, and approximately 150, 30 and 60 TCR-sequenced participants, respectively, were included in these subgroups. The full study reports these points: Vaccine-associated CD4 TCRs spanned the whole spike protein, with dominant responses in regions 160-218 and 743-854. A significant rise in spike-specific TCR breadth and depth was observed after two AZD1222 doses relative to day 0 and relative to MenACWY recipients. Only six AZD1222 recipients were SARS-CoV-2 seropositive at baseline, limiting conclusions about previously exposed vaccinees. In the small 56-69-year group, the increase in depth fell short of significance, most likely because of low power. Most participants were white British and females outnumbered males, and the authors suggested that clonal diversity may have been underestimated. Epitopes outside the regions mutated in the B.1.351 and B.1.1.7 variants were reportedly recognized by nearly half of the unique spike-specific TCRs. Because no samples from the day 14 peak response were available, repertoires could be characterized only after the peak T cell response.

V is reduced by 2 bases and J by 2 bases, leaving a spacing of 10 bases between them. The CDR3 covers 14 residues, taking in both the cysteine and the phenylalanine. Kept here is only the CDR3 DNA, which spans 42 bases and is read in frame from base 1. As encoded in the germline V gene, CDR1 is SGHDT while CDR2 is YYEEEE. The label giving this sample's time point can be read as: baseline before first vaccination. Vaccinee samples came from UK trials COV001 and COV002, including a single-blind randomized controlled phase 2/3 trial of AZD1222 (ChAdOx1 nCoV-19) in healthy adults. For TCRbeta chain sequencing, PBMC samples from trial participants were taken at day 0 and at day 28 after the second dose. The CDR3 regions of human TCRbeta chains were subjected to immunosequencing. The source study handled its data this way. TCRs in the repertoires were compared against a reference library of SARS-CoV-2-specific TCRs that had been generated with the MIRA antigen-specificity platform. Breadth was defined as the fraction of unique TCRs that were SARS-CoV-2-associated. Depth was defined as the fraction of total T cells that were SARS-CoV-2-associated. Using the MIRA data, every spike-specific TCR was mapped to the spike region that the TCR reacted to and assigned to either a CD4 or a CD8 class. Log10-transformed breadth and depth values were compared by one-way ANOVA with Sidak's multiple comparisons tests. What TCRdb holds here is the immuneACCESS table cut down to in-frame rearrangements. Part of the clones is not present; checked against another copy, under half of the missing clones reflect an unresolved V gene, and the others are unexplained. V, J and clone size were drawn from that table, and D and trimming were deduced from the DNA. The sample yields 65,000 to 80,000 clones; roughly 90% were counted once. Of the sample, 4.2% is held by the ten largest clones.

To note about this clone: The antigen it recognizes is unknown. No much larger clonotype is one base removed from it; base qualities were not supplied.

The sample was peripheral blood, taken on day 0 of AZD1222 vaccination. In this chain, TRBV5-6 is recombined with TRBJ1-1; no D gene call is confident. The TCR sequence derives from an adult in good health. The CDR3 protein sequence reads: CASSFKVTNTEAFF. The DNA reads as follows: TGTGCCAGCAGCTTTAAGGTCACCAACACTGAAGCTTTCTTT.